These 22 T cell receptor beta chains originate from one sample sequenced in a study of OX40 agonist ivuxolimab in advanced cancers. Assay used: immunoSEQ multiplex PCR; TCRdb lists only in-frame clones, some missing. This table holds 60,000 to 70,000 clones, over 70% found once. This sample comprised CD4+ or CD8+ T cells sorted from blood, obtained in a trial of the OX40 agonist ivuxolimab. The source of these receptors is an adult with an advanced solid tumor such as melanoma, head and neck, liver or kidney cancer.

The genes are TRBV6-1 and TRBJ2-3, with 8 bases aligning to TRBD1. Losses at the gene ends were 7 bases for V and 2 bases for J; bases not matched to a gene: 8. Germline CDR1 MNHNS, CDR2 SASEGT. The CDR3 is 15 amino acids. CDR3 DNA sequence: TGTGCCAGCAAACCGGGACAGGCCTACACAGATACGCAGTATTTT. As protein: CASKPGQAYTDTQYF.

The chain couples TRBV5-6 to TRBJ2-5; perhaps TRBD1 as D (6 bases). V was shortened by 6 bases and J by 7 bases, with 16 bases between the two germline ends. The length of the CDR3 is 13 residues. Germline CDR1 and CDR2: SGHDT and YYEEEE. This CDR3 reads CASTLRGILTQYF. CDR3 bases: TGTGCCAGCACCCTAAGGGGGATTTTGACCCAGTACTTC.

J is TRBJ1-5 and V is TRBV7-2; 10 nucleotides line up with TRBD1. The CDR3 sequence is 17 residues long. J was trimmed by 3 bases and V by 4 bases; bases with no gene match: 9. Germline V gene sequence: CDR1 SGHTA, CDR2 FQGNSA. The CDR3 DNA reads TGTGCCAGCAGCTCCGGGACAGGGGCTTTTATCAATCAGCCCCAGCATTTT. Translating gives CASSSGTGAFINQPQHF. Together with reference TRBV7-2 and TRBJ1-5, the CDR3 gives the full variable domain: GAGVSQSPSNKVTEKGKDVELRCDPISGHTALYWYRQSLGQGLEFLIYFQGNSAPDKSGLPSDRFSAERTGGSVSTLTIQRTQQEDSAVYLCASSSGTGAFINQPQHFGDGTRLSIL.

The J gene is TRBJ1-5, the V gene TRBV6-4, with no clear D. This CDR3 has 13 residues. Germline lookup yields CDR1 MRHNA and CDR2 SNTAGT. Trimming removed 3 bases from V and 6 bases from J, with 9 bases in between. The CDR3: CASSESSGQPQHF. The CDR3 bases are TGTGCCAGCAGTGAGAGTTCGGGTCAGCCCCAGCATTTT.

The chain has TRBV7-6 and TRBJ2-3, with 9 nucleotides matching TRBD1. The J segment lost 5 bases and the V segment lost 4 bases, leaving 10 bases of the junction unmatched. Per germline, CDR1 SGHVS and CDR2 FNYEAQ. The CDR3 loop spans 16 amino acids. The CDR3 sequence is CASSSPGTGNEDTQYF. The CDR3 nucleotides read TGTGCCAGCAGCTCCCCCGGGACAGGGAACGAAGATACGCAGTATTTT.

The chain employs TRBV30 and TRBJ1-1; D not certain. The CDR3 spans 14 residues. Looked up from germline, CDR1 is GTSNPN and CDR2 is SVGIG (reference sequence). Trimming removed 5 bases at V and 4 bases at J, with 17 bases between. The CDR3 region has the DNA TGTGCCTGGCGGAAATCCGGAGCCCGCACTGAAGCTTTCTTT. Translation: CAWRKSGARTEAFF.

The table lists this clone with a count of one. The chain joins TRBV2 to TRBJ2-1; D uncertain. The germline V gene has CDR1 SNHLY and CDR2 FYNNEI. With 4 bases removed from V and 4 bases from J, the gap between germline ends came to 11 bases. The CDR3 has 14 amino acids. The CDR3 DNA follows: TGTGCCAGCAGTGGTCAGGCTCATTACAATGAGCAGTTCTTC. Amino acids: CASSGQAHYNEQFF.

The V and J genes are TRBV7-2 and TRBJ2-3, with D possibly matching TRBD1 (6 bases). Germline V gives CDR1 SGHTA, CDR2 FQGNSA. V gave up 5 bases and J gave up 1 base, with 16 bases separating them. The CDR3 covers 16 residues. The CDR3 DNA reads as TGTGCCAGCAGCGTGTCATTGGGGGCGGGCACAGATACGCAGTATTTT. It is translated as CASSVSLGAGTDTQYF.

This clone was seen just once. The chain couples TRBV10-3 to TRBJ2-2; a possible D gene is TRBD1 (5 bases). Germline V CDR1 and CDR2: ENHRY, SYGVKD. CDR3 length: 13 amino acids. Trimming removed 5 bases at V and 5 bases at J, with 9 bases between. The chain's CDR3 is CAISPQGTGELFF. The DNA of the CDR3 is TGTGCCATCAGTCCCCAGGGAACCGGGGAGCTGTTTTTT.

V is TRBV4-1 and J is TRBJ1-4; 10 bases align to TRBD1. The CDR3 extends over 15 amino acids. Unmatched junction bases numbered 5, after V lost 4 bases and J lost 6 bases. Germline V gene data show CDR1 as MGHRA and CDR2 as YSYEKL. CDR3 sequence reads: CASSPAGTGDEKLFF. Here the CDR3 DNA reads TGCGCCAGCAGCCCAGCGGGGACAGGGGATGAAAAACTGTTTTTT.

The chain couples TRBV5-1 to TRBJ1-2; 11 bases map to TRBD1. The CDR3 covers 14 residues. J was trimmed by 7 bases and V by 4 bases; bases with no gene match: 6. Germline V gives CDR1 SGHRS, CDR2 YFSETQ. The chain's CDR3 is CASSLGTGGLGYTF. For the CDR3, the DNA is TGCGCCAGCAGCCTAGGGACAGGGGGTCTTGGCTACACCTTC.

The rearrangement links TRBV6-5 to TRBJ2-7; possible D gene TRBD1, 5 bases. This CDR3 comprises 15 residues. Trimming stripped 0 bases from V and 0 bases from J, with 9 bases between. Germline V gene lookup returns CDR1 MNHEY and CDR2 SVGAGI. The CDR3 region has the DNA TGTGCCAGCAGTTACTCCTCGACAGTCTCCTACGAGCAGTACTTC. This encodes CASSYSSTVSYEQYF.

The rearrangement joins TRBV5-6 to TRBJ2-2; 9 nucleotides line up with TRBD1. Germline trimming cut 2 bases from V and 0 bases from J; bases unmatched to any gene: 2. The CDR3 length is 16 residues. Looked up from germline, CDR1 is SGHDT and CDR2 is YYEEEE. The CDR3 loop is CASSFYRGPNTGELFF. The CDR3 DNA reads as TGTGCCAGCAGCTTCTACAGGGGGCCGAACACCGGGGAGCTGTTTTTT.

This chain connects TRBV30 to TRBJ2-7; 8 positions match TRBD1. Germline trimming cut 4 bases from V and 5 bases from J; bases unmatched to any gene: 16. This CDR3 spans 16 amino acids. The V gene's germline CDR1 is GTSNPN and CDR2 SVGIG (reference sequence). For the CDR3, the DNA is TGTGCCTGGACCCCCATAGGACAGGGAACGTCCCACGAGCAGTACTTC. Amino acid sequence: CAWTPIGQGTSHEQYF.

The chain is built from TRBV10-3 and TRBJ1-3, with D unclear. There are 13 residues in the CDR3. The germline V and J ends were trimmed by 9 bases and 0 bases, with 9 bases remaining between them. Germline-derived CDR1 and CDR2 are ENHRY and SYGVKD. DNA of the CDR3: TGTGCCATTAATGGATTCTCTGGAAACACCATATATTTT. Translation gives CAINGFSGNTIYF.

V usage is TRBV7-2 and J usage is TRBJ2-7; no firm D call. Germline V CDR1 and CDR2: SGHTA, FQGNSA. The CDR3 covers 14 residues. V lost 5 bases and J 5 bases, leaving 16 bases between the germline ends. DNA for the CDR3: TGTGCCAGCAGCCAAGCCGAGAAGGCCCACGAGCAGTACTTC. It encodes CASSQAEKAHEQYF.

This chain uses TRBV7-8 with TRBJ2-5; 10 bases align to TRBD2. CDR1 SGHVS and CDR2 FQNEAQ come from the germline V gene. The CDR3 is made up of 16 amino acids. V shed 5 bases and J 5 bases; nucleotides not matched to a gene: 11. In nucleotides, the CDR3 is TGTGCCAGCAGCCGTAGCGGGGGGTTGGGGTACGAGACCCAGTACTTC. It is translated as CASSRSGGLGYETQYF. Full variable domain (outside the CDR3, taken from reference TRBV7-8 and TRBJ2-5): GAGVSQSPRYKVAKRGQDVALRCDPISGHVSLFWYQQALGQGPEFLTYFQNEAQLDKSGLPSDRFFAERPEGSVSTLKIQRTQQEDSAVYLCASSRSGGLGYETQYFGPGTRLLVL.

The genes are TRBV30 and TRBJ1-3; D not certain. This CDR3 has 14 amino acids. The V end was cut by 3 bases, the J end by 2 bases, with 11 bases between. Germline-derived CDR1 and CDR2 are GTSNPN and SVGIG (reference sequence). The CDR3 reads CAWRITGAGNTIYF. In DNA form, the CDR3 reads TGTGCCTGGAGAATCACGGGAGCTGGAAACACCATATATTTT.

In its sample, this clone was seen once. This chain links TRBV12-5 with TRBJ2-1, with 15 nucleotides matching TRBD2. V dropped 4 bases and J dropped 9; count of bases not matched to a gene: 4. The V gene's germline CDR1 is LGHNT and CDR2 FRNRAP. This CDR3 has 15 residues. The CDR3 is CASGSGLAGGFEQFF. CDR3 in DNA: TGTGCTAGTGGTTCTGGACTAGCGGGGGGGTTTGAGCAGTTCTTC.

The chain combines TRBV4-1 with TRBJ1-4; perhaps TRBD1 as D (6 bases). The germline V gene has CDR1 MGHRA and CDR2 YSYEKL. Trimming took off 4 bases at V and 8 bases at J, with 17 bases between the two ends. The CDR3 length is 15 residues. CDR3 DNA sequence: TGCGCCAGCAGCCGCACCGGGACATCCGTGGAAAAACTGTTTTTT. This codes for CASSRTGTSVEKLFF.

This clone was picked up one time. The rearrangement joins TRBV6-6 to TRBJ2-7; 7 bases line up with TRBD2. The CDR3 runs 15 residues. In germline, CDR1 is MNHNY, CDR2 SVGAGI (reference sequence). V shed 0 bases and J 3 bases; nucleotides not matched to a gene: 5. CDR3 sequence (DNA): TGTGCCAGCAGTTACTCGGGGGGGATACGCTACGAGCAGTACTTC. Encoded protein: CASSYSGGIRYEQYF.

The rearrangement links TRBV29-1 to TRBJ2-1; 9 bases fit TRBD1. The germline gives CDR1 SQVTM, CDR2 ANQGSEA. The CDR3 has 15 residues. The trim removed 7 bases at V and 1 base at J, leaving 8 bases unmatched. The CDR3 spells CSGAPGQGSYNEQFF. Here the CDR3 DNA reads TGCAGCGGAGCCCCGGGACAGGGTTCCTACAATGAGCAGTTCTTC.